Reported below is one T cell receptor (beta chain). What it binds is not known. Template switching with 5'RACE generated the TCR cDNA and added a universal primer site and UMIs. Each CDR3 protein gets one entry after TCRdb re-called the 5' RACE reads with MiXCR. The sample includes about 630,000 distinct CDR3 sequences, around 12% of them seen just once. CDR3 length equals 17 residues. Germline V gives CDR1 SGHTA, CDR2 FQGNSA. The V and J ends lost 5 bases and 6 bases, in that order; junction bases with no gene match: 10. The record originates from a study of T cells after yellow fever vaccination. Study-wide points: Boosting was followed by the reappearance of most primary-vaccination clones (roughly 95% CD4, 85% to 90% CD8). The secondary T-cell response peaked on day 5, not day 15, but was weaker.

The TCR was taken from a man in his thirties or forties who received the YFV17D yellow fever vaccine. V and J are TRBV7-2 and TRBJ2-7; 16 nucleotides line up with TRBD2. The sample consisted of PBMCs, taken on the day of the yellow fever booster vaccination. The CDR3 is CASSAPGLAGGQGEQYF. The CDR3 nucleotides are TGTGCCAGCAGCGCGCCGGGACTAGCGGGAGGGCAAGGCGAGCAGTACTTC.